The clone carrying this T cell receptor beta chain occurred a few times. As yet, its antigen is unknown. There are 13 residues in the CDR3. Trimming stripped 0 bases from V and 4 bases from J, with 7 bases between. Germline lookup yields CDR1 SGDLS and CDR2 YYNGEE. This sample is part of a study of post-analysis software for immune sequencing data. The overall study: The cohort encompassed relapsing-remitting, secondary progressive and progressive-relapsing multiple sclerosis disease courses. Study results and limitations: Multiple sclerosis patients showed significantly lower normalized Chao1 diversity than controls did. Four or five TRBV segments occurring more often in patients than controls included TRBV5-6, TRBV5-1 and TRBV20-1.

Incorporated into the TCR beta cDNA libraries were unique molecular identifiers, which served to reduce PCR and sequencing biases. Researchers reported around 510,000 cDNA molecules coming from approximately 0.91 to 9.4 million T cells. TCRdb recomputed calls from the PCR reads with MiXCR, one row per CDR3 protein. The sample includes roughly 700,000 distinct CDR3 sequences, about 27% of them seen just once. The specimen sequenced was blood. V gene TRBV9 combines with J gene TRBJ1-1; D possibly corresponds to TRBD1 (5 bases). This receptor was obtained from a girl aged 5-17 years with multiple sclerosis. The CDR3: CASSVGGPTEAFF. CDR3 DNA: TGTGCCAGCAGCGTAGGGGGACCCACTGAAGCTTTCTTT.